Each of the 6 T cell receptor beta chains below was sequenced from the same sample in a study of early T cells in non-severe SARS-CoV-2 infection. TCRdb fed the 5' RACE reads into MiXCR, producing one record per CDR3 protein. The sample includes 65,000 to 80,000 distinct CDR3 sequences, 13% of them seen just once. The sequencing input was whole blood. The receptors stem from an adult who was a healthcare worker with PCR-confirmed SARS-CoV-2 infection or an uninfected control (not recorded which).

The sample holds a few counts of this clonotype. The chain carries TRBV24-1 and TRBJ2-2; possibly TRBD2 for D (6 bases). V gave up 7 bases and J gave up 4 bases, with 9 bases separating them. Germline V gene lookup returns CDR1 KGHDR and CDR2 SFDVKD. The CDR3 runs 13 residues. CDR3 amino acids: CATRGLLTGELFF. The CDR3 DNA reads TGTGCCACCAGGGGACTTCTCACCGGGGAGCTGTTTTTT.

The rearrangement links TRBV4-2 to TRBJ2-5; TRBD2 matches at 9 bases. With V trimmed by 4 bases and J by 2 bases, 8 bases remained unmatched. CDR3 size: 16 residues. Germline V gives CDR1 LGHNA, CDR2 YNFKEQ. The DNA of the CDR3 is TGTGCCAGCAGCCCATATCCTCTAGCGGGACAAGAGACCCAGTACTTC. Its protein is CASSPYPLAGQETQYF.

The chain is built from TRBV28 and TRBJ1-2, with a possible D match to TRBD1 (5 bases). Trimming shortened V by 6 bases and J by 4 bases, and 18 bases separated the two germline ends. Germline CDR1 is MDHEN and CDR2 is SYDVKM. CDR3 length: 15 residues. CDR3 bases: TGTGCCAGCAGCCTCCCCCCGACAGAGGTCTATGGCTACACCTTC. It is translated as CASSLPPTEVYGYTF.

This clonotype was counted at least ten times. The DNA for the CDR3 is TGTGCCAGCAGAGAACAGGGCCTCTCCTACGAGCAGTACTTC. Encoded protein: CASREQGLSYEQYF. The rearrangement joins TRBV28 to TRBJ2-7, with D maybe TRBD1 (6 bases). The CDR3 consists of 14 residues. V was pared by 6 bases and J by 0 bases, with 12 bases between. CDR1 is MDHEN and CDR2 is SYDVKM in the germline V gene.

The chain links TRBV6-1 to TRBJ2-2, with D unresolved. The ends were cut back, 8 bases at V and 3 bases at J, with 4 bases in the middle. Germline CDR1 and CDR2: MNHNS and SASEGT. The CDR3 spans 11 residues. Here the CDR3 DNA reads TGTGCCAGCGGTCACACCGGGGAGCTGTTTTTT. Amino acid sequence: CASGHTGELFF.

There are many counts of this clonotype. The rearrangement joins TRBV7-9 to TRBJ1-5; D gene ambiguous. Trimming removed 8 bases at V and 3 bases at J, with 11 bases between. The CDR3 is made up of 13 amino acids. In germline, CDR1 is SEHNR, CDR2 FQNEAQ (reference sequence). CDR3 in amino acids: CASVADYNQPQHF. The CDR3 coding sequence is TGTGCCAGCGTGGCGGATTACAATCAGCCCCAGCATTTT.